This entry describes one T cell receptor beta chain. Generated by immunoSEQ multiplex PCR, the TCRdb table keeps only in-frame clones and is missing some. Among 300,000 to 350,000 clones listed, about 90% were seen once. The source of the sample is a study of blood T cell repertoires in COVID-19. At the level of the study: T cells, B-cell-depleted T cells, or PBMCs provided the cDNA or gDNA that served as material.

The TCR sequence derives from an older woman with COVID-19, enrolled during active disease. The sequenced material came from peripheral blood.

The DNA of the CDR3 is TGTGCCAGCAGCTCCACGGGGGGTGGCACCGGGGAGCTGTTTTTT. Its translation: CASSSTGGGTGELFF. The chain combines TRBV7-9 with TRBJ2-2, with TRBD2 matching over 7 bases. This CDR3 spans 15 amino acids. Germline values: CDR1 SEHNR, CDR2 FQNEAQ (reference sequence). Trimming took 4 bases from V and 4 from J; bases not matched to a gene: 6.